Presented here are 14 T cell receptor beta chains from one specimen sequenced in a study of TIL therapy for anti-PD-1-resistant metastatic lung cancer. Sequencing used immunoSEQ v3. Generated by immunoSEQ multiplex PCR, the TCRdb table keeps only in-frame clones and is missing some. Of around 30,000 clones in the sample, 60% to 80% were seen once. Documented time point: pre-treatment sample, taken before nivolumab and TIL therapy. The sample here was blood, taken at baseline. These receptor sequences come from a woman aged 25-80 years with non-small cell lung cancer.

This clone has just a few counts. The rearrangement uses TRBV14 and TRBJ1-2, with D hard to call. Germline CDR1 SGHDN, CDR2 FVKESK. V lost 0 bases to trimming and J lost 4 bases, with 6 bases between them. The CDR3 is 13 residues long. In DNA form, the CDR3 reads TGTGCCAGCAGCCAAGACCTCTTCTATGGCTACACCTTC. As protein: CASSQDLFYGYTF.

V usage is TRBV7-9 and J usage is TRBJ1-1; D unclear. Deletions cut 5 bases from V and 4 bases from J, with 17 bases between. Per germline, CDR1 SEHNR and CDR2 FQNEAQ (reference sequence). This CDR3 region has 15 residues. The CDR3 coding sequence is TGTGCCAGCAGCCCGAGGCCGGGGTTTTCCACTGAAGCTTTCTTT. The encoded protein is CASSPRPGFSTEAFF.

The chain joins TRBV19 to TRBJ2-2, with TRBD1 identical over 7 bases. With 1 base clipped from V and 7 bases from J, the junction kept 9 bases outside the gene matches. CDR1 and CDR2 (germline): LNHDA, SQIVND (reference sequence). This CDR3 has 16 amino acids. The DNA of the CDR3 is TGTGCCAGTAGTATAGTGATAGGGGGCGCAGGCGGGGAGCTGTTTTTT. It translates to CASSIVIGGAGGELFF.

In nucleotides, the CDR3 is TGTGCCAGCAGTATCAGCTGGGACGTGGAGCAGTTCTTC. This codes for CASSISWDVEQFF. The chain uses TRBV13 and TRBJ2-1; possibly TRBD1 or TRBD2 for D (5 bases each). V lost 6 bases to trimming and J lost 10 bases, with 16 bases between them. CDR1 and CDR2 (germline): PRHDT, FYEKMQ (reference sequence). This CDR3 contains 13 residues. Full variable domain (remainder filled in from reference TRBV13 and TRBJ2-1): AAGVIQSPRHLIKEKRETATLKCYPIPRHDTVYWYQQGPGQDPQFLISFYEKMQSDKGSIPDRFSAQQFSDYHSELNMSSLELGDSALYFCASSISWDVEQFFGPGTRLTVL.

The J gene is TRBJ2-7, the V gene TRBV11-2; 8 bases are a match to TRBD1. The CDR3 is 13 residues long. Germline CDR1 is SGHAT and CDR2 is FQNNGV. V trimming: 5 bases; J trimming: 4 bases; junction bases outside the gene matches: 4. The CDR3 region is CASSQGQGYEQYF. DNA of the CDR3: TGTGCCAGCAGCCAAGGACAGGGTTACGAGCAGTACTTC.

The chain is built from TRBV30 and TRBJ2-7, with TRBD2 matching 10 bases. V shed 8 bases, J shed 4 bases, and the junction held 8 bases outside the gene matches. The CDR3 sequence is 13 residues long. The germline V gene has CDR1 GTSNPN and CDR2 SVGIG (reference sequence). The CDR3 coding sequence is TGTGCCCGCCGTCCTAGCGGGAGTTACGAGCAGTACTTC. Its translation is CARRPSGSYEQYF. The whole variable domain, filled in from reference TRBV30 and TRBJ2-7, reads SQTIHQWPATLVQPVGSPLSLECTVEGTSNPNLYWYRQAAGRGLQLLFYSVGIGQISSEVPQNLSASRPQDRQFILSSKKLLLSDSGFYLCARRPSGSYEQYFGPGTRLTVT.

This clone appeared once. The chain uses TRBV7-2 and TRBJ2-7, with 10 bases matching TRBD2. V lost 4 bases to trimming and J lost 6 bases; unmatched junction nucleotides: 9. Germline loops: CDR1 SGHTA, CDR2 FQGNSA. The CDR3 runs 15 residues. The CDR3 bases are TGTGCCAGCAGCTCCTTAGCGGGAGGTCGGGGCGAGCAGTACTTC. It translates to CASSSLAGGRGEQYF.

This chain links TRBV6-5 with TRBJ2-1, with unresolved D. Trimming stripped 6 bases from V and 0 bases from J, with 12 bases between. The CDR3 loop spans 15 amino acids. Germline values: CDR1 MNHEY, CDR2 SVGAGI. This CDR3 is CASRKTPSSYNEQFF. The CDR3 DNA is TGTGCCAGCAGGAAGACGCCGAGCTCCTACAATGAGCAGTTCTTC.

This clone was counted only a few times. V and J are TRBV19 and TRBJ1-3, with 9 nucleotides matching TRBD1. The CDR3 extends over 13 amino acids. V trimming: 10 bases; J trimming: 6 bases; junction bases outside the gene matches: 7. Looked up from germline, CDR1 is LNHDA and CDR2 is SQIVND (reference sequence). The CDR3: CATVGQGENTIYF. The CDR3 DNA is TGTGCCACCGTGGGACAGGGCGAAAACACCATATATTTT.

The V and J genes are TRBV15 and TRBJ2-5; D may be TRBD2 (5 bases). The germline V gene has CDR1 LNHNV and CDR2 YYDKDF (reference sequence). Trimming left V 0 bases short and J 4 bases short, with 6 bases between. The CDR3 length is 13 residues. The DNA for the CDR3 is TGTGCCACCAGCAGAGATCGGGGAGAGACCCAGTACTTC. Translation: CATSRDRGETQYF.

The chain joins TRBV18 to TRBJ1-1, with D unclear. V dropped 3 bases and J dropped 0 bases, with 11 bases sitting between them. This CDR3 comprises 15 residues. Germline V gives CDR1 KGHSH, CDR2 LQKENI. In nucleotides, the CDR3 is TGTGCCAGCTCACCCGACCAAACCATGAACACTGAAGCTTTCTTT. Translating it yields CASSPDQTMNTEAFF.

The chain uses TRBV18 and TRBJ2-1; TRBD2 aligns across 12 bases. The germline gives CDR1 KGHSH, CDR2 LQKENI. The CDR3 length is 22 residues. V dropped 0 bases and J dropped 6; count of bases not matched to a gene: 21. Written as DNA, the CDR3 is TGTGCCAGCTCACCACCGAACCGCGTAGGAACTAGCGGGAGGTTGCGGCCCAATGAGCAGTTCTTC. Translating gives CASSPPNRVGTSGRLRPNEQFF.

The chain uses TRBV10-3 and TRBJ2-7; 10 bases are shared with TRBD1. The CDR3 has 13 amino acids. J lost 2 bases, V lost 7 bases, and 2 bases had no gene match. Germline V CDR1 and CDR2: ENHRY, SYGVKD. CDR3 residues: CAIMGQGTYEQYF. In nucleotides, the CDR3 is TGTGCCATCATGGGACAGGGGACCTACGAGCAGTACTTC.

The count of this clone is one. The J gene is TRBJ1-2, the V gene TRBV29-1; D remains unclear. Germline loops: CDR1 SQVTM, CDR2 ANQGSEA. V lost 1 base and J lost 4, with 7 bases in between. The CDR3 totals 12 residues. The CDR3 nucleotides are TGCAGCGTTGAAGGGCAGAGCTATGGCTACACCTTC. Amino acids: CSVEGQSYGYTF.